The sequence of this TCR beta chain was determined in a study of shared clonotypes between healthy human individuals. The study's findings and limits: Despite large depth, rarefaction showed incomplete sorted-subset sequencing.

TCRdb's copy holds only in-frame clones and misses some; the assay was immunoSEQ multiplex PCR. The profile shows 1.5 million to 2.5 million clones, about 95% of them singletons. Positively selected for CCR7, the CD45RO-negative cells used as naive CD8 cells excluded terminally differentiated effector memory CD45RA+ cells. Trimming cost V 4 bases and J 3 bases; bases outside gene matches: 8. Germline-derived CDR1 and CDR2 are LGHNA and YSLEER. CDR3 length equals 15 residues. Comment on this clone: The antigen is undetermined.

This sequence was found in a man aged 18 to 29 in good health. This rearrangement joins TRBV4-3 to TRBJ1-2, with 7 bases matching TRBD1. The material sequenced was naive CD8+ T cells sorted from blood. CDR3 in DNA: TGCGCCAGCAGCCCTGACCGGGACAGCTACTATGGCTACACCTTC. Its translation is CASSPDRDSYYGYTF.